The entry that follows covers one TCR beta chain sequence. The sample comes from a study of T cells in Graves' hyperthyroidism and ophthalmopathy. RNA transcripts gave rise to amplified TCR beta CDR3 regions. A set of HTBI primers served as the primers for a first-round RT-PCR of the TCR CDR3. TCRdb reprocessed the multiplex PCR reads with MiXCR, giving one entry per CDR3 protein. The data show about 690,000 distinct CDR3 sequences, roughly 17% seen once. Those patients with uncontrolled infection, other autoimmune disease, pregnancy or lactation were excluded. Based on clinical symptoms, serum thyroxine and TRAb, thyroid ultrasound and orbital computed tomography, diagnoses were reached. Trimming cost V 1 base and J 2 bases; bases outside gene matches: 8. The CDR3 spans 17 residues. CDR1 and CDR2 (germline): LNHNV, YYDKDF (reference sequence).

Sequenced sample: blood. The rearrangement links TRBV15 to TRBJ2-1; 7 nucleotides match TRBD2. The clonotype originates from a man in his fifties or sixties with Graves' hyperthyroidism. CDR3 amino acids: CATSRALGAGTYNEQFF. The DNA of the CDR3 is TGTGCCACCAGCAGAGCCCTAGGAGCGGGAACCTACAATGAGCAGTTCTTC. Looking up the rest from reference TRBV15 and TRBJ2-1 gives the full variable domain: DAMVIQNPRYQVTQFGKPVTLSCSQTLNHNVMYWYQQKSSQAPKLLFHYYDKDFNNEADTPDNFQSRRPNTSFCFLDIRSPGLGDTAMYLCATSRALGAGTYNEQFFGPGTRLTVL.